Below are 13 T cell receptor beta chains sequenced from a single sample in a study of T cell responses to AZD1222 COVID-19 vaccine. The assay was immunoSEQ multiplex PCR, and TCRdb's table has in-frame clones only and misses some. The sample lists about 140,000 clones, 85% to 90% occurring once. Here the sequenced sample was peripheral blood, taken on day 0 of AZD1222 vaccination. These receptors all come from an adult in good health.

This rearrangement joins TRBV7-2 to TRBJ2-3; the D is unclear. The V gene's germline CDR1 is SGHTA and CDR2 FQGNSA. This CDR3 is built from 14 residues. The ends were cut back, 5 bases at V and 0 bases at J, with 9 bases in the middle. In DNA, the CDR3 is TGTGCCAGCAGCCTACTACGGAGCACAGATACGCAGTATTTT. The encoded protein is CASSLLRSTDTQYF.

CDR3 in amino acids: CASSERTTQPQHF. The CDR3, as DNA: TGTGCCAGCAGTGAGAGAACAACTCAGCCCCAGCATTTT. J is TRBJ1-5 and V is TRBV25-1; no firm D call. The ends were cut back, 3 bases at V and 6 bases at J, with 9 bases in the middle. The CDR3 extends over 13 amino acids. Germline CDR1 MGHDK, CDR2 SYGVNS.

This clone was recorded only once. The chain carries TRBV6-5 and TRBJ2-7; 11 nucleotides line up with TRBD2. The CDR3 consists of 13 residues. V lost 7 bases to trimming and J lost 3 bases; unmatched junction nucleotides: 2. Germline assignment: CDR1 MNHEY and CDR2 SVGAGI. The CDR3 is CASIGLAGYEQYF. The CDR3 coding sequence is TGTGCCAGCATAGGACTAGCGGGCTACGAGCAGTACTTC.

CDR3 nucleotides: TGTGCCAGCAGCTTGAGAAGACAGGGGGCAATATCCACTGAAGCTTTCTTT. Encoded protein: CASSLRRQGAISTEAFF. The rearrangement links TRBV7-9 to TRBJ1-1, with 10 bases identical to TRBD1. Per the germline V gene, CDR1 is SEHNR and CDR2 is FQNEAQ (reference sequence). The CDR3 is made up of 17 amino acids. Losses at the gene ends were 3 bases for V and 4 bases for J; bases not matched to a gene: 11.

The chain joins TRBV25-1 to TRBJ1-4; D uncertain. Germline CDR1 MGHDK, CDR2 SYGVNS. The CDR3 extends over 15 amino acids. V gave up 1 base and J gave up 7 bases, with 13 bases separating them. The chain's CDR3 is CASSESSQVGEKLFF. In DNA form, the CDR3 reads TGTGCCAGCAGTGAATCCTCCCAAGTGGGTGAAAAACTGTTTTTT.

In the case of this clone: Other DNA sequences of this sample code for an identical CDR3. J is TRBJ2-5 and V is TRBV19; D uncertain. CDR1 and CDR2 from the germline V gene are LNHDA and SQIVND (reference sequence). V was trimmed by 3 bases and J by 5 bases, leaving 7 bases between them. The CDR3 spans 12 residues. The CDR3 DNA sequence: TGTGCCAGTAGTATTACCGGGGAGACCCAGTACTTC. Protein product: CASSITGETQYF.

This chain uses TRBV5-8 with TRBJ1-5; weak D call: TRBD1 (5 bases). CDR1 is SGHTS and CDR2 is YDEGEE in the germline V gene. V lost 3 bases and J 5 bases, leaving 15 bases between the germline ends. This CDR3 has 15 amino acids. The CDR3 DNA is TGTGCCAGCAGCTGGGGTCTCGGGGGTGATCAGCCCCAGCATTTT. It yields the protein CASSWGLGGDQPQHF.

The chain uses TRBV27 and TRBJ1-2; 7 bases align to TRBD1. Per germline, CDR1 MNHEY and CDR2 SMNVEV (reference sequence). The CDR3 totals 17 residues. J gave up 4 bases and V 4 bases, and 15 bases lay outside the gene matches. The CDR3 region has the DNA TGTGCCAGCAGTTCCTTAGGGGGACAGCTTATTCTCTATGGCTACACCTTC. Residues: CASSSLGGQLILYGYTF.

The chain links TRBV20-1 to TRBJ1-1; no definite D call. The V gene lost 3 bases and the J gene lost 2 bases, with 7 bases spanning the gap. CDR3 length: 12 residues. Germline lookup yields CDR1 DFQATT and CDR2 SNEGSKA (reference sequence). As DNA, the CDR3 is TGCAGTGCTAGTAACCCTAACACTGAAGCTTTCTTT. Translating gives CSASNPNTEAFF.

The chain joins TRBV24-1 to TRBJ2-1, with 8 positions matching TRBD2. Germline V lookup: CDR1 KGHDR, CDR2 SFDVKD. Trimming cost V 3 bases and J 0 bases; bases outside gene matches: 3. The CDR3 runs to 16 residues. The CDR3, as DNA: TGTGCCACCAGTGATCGGGCGGGAGGCTCCTACAATGAGCAGTTCTTC. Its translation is CATSDRAGGSYNEQFF.

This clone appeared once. This CDR3 is CASSQAPGRVEPLHF. CDR3 sequence (DNA): TGCGCCAGCAGCCAAGCGCCAGGGAGGGTTGAACCCCTCCACTTT. The chain couples TRBV4-1 to TRBJ1-6; D perhaps matches TRBD1 (5 bases). This CDR3 is built from 15 residues. CDR1 and CDR2 from the germline V gene are MGHRA and YSYEKL. V dropped 1 base and J dropped 12 bases, with 16 bases sitting between them.

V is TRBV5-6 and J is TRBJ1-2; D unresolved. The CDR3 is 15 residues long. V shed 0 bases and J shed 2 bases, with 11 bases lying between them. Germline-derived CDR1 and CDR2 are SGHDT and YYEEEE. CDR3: CASSLVAPSNYGYTF. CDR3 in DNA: TGTGCCAGCAGCTTGGTGGCACCTTCAAACTATGGCTACACCTTC.

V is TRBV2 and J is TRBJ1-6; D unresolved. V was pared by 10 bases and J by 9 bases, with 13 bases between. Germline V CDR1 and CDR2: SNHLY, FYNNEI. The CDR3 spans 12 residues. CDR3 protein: CATTVLGSPLHF. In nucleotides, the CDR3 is TGTGCCACTACAGTCCTGGGTTCACCCCTCCACTTT.